This T cell receptor (beta chain) was profiled in a study of CD8 T cells in ankylosing spondylitis. Trimming took off 0 bases at V and 6 bases at J, with 5 bases between the two ends. This CDR3 contains 12 residues. This clonotype was picked up many times. Its antigen remains unknown. Quantitative molecular-barcoded 5'-RACE generated the TCR beta libraries. TCRdb analysed the 5' RACE reads with MiXCR anew, one entry per CDR3 protein. The sample includes under 250,000 distinct CDR3 sequences, about 10% seen only once; the top ten take less than 7.5%. Study-wide findings and caveats: Existing reports had already noted some motif variants in reactive arthritis synovial fluid and blood. About 8 highly homologous variants formed a TCR beta motif that appeared characteristic of ankylosing spondylitis blood. Disease-associated clones were reportedly significantly overrepresented in matched ankylosing spondylitis synovial fluid.

This TCR came from a male donor with ankylosing spondylitis or in good health (not recorded which). The sample was blood, either unsorted or a sorted T cell fraction (not recorded which). The chain couples TRBV12-3 or TRBV12-4 to TRBJ2-5; no clear D gene. CDR3 sequence (DNA): TGTGCCAGCAGTTTAGCGCGCAAGACCCAGTACTTC. This translates into CASSLARKTQYF.